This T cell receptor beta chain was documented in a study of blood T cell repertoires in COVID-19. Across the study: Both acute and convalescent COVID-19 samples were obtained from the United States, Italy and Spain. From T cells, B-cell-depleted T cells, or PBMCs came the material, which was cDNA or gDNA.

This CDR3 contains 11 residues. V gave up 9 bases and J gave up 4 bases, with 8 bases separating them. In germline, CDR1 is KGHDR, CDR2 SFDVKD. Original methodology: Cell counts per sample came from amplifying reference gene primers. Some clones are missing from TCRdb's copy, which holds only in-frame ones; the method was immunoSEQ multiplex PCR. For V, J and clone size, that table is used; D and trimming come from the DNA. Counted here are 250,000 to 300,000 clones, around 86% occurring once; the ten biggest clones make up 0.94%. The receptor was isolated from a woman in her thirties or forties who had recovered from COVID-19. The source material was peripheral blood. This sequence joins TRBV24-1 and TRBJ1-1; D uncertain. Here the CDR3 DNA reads TGTGCCACCGGGAGAGGCACTGAAGCTTTCTTT. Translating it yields CATGRGTEAFF.